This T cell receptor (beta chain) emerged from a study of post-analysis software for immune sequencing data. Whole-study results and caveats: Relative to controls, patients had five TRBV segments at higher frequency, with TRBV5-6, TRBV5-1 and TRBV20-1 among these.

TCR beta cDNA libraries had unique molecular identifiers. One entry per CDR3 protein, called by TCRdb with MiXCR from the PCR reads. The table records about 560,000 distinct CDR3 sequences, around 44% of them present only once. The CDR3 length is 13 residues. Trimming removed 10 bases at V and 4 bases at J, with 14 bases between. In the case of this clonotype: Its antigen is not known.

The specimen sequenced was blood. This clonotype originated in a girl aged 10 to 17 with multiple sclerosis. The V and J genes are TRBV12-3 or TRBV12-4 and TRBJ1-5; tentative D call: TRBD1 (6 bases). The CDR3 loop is CATGKGVNQPQHF. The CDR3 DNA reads TGTGCCACTGGAAAGGGGGTTAATCAGCCCCAGCATTTT.